These 19 T cell receptor beta chains came from one sample sequenced in a study of regulatory T cells in long-lasting Graves disease. Building the TCR beta libraries relied on iRepertoire HTBI primers, and CDR3 regions underwent Arm-PCR. TCRdb ran MiXCR on the multiplex PCR reads and lists one entry per CDR3 protein. Here the sample spans about 350,000 distinct CDR3 sequences, roughly a sixth being singletons. Time point defined: newly diagnosed GD, antithyroid drugs for less than 3 months. From PBMCs, RNA was extracted and then used to make the TCR library. The same data also contributed to another study, on T cells in Graves' hyperthyroidism and ophthalmopathy.

Here the sequenced sample was peripheral blood mononuclear cells (PBMCs), taken at new diagnosis, from a patient treated with antithyroid drugs. Receptors were obtained from a man in his forties or fifties with Graves disease.

There are many counts of this clonotype. The J gene is TRBJ2-6, the V gene TRBV10-3; D possibly corresponds to TRBD1 (6 bases). Germline V gives CDR1 ENHRY, CDR2 SYGVKD. Trimming stripped 8 bases from V and 6 bases from J, with 14 bases between. The CDR3 sequence is 14 residues long. CDR3 protein: CAIRTGIAANVLTF. CDR3 nucleotide sequence: TGTGCCATCCGAACAGGGATCGCGGCCAACGTCCTGACTTTC.

This clonotype was observed at least ten times. The chain is built from TRBV20-1 and TRBJ2-7, with a possible D match to TRBD1 (6 bases). Germline loops: CDR1 DFQATT, CDR2 SNEGSKA (reference sequence). With 3 bases removed from V and 2 bases from J, the gap between germline ends came to 14 bases. The CDR3 is 14 residues long. The CDR3 nucleotides are TGCAGTGCTAGTTGGCAGGGGACAACCTACGAGCAGTACTTC. Translating it yields CSASWQGTTYEQYF.

This clonotype was found once. The chain combines TRBV5-4 with TRBJ2-3; 9 bases are shared with TRBD2. The germline CDR1 and CDR2 sequences are SGHNT and YYREEE (reference sequence). With V trimmed by 7 bases and J by 2 bases, 11 bases remained unmatched. The CDR3 loop spans 16 amino acids. CDR3 DNA sequence: TGTGCCAGCTTCCCGCGGGGGGGCGGGGCCACAGATACGCAGTATTTT. Translated: CASFPRGGGATDTQYF.

About this clonotype: This may come from a read error, since a much larger clone is one base off. V usage is TRBV2 and J usage is TRBJ1-4, with no clear D. This CDR3 comprises 13 residues. V dropped 6 bases and J dropped 9 bases, with 14 bases sitting between them. The V gene's germline CDR1 is SNHLY and CDR2 FYNNEI. The CDR3 sequence is CASRATANKKLFF. As DNA, the CDR3 is TGTGCCAGCAGGGCCACAGCGAATAAAAAACTGTTTTTT.

The chain uses TRBV5-1 and TRBJ2-5, with D unresolved. Germline loops: CDR1 SGHRS, CDR2 YFSETQ. V lost 0 bases and J 5 bases, leaving 11 bases between the germline ends. The length of the CDR3 is 14 residues. This chain's CDR3 is CASSLDLAAETQYF. The CDR3 nucleotides are TGCGCCAGCAGCTTGGACCTGGCCGCGGAGACCCAGTACTTC. The entire variable domain, with the rest obtained from reference TRBV5-1 and TRBJ2-5, is as follows: KAGVTQTPRYLIKTRGQQVTLSCSPISGHRSVSWYQQTPGQGLQFLFEYFSETQRNKGNFPGRFSGRQFSNSRSEMNVSTLELGDSALYLCASSLDLAAETQYFGPGTRLLVL.

Only a few counts were recorded for this clonotype. The V and J genes are TRBV4-1 and TRBJ2-2; D unresolved. This CDR3 contains 16 residues. Germline-derived CDR1 and CDR2 are MGHRA and YSYEKL. The V and J ends lost 4 bases and 0 bases respectively, with 12 bases between them. The DNA of the CDR3 is TGCGCCAGCAGCCCCTATGGCAAAACGAACACCGGGGAGCTGTTTTTT. Its protein product is CASSPYGKTNTGELFF.

This clonotype was found many times. This rearrangement joins TRBV11-1 to TRBJ1-1; D call uncertain. The CDR3 is made up of 14 amino acids. The germline V and J ends were trimmed by 1 base and 1 base, with 7 bases remaining between them. From germline, CDR1 is SGHAT and CDR2 FQDESV (reference sequence). The DNA for the CDR3 is TGTGCCAGCAGCTTAGTAGGGAGGAACACTGAAGCTTTCTTT. Translated: CASSLVGRNTEAFF.

This clonotype occurred many times. The CDR3 DNA reads as TGCAGTGCTAGAGCCGGGAGCAGGCAGTTCTTC. Translating gives CSARAGSRQFF. This chain connects TRBV20-1 to TRBJ2-1; D perhaps matches TRBD2 (6 bases). Between the trimmed V and J ends, which lost 1 base and 12 bases, there was a span of 10 bases. The CDR3 runs 11 residues. Germline V gene sequence: CDR1 DFQATT, CDR2 SNEGSKA (reference sequence).

V usage is TRBV6-2 or TRBV6-3 and J usage is TRBJ2-5, with D tentatively TRBD2 (6 bases). With 7 bases removed from V and 3 bases from J, the gap between germline ends came to 18 bases. The germline V gene has CDR1 MNHEY and CDR2 SVGEGT. The CDR3 contains 15 residues. The CDR3 nucleotides read TGTGCCAGCACCCGCCGGGGAGCGGGCGAAGAGACCCAGTACTTC. This encodes CASTRRGAGEETQYF.

At least ten counts were recorded for this clonotype. This chain connects TRBV7-2 to TRBJ2-3; D may be TRBD2 (7 bases). CDR3 length: 16 residues. Trimming stripped 1 base from V and 7 bases from J, with 18 bases between. Germline CDR1 and CDR2: SGHTA and FQGNSA. The CDR3 loop reads CASSLDLRGRGNTQYF. The CDR3 DNA reads TGTGCCAGCAGCTTAGATCTCCGGGGGCGGGGGAATACGCAGTATTTT.

The chain links TRBV14 to TRBJ2-7; a possible D gene is TRBD1 (5 bases). The ends were cut back, 4 bases at V and 0 bases at J, with 13 bases in the middle. The CDR3 length is 15 residues. Germline lookup yields CDR1 SGHDN and CDR2 FVKESK. The CDR3 is CASSPYTGRSYEQYF. The CDR3 DNA reads TGTGCCAGCAGCCCATACACAGGACGCTCCTACGAGCAGTACTTC.

This sequence joins TRBV5-1 and TRBJ2-3; the D gene is possibly TRBD1 (5 bases). Germline CDR1 and CDR2: SGHRS and YFSETQ. V lost 5 bases, J lost 4 bases, and 8 bases lay in between. This CDR3 is 12 amino acids long. This chain's CDR3 is CASRGVPDTQYF. The DNA of the CDR3 is TGCGCCAGCAGAGGGGTTCCAGATACGCAGTATTTT. Filled out from reference TRBV5-1 and TRBJ2-3, the complete variable domain reads KAGVTQTPRYLIKTRGQQVTLSCSPISGHRSVSWYQQTPGQGLQFLFEYFSETQRNKGNFPGRFSGRQFSNSRSEMNVSTLELGDSALYLCASRGVPDTQYFGPGTRLTVL.

The sample holds many counts of this clonotype. The rearrangement uses TRBV29-1 and TRBJ2-3; no reliable D call. Between the trimmed V and J ends, which lost 0 bases and 5 bases, there was a span of 12 bases. The CDR3 contains 14 residues. Looked up from germline, CDR1 is SQVTM and CDR2 is ANQGSEA. The CDR3 is CSVEDVVGRDTQYF. The CDR3 bases are TGCAGCGTTGAAGATGTGGTAGGCCGAGATACGCAGTATTTT.

V is TRBV6-2 or TRBV6-3 and J is TRBJ2-1; no clear D. The CDR3 spans 15 residues. Germline loops: CDR1 MNHEY, CDR2 SVGEGT. Trimming pared 7 bases from V and 1 base from J, leaving 14 bases between. CDR3 bases: TGTGCCAGCACCTTAAAGAGGAGATCCTACAATGAGCAGTTCTTC. This gives the protein CASTLKRRSYNEQFF.

The chain is built from TRBV15 and TRBJ1-1; TRBD1 is a possible D gene (6 bases). CDR1 is LNHNV and CDR2 is YYDKDF in the germline V gene (reference sequence). Trimming cost V 4 bases and J 0 bases, with 9 bases left between them. CDR3 size: 14 residues. The DNA of the CDR3 is TGTGCCACCAGCATGACAGGAATGAACACTGAAGCTTTCTTT. It specifies CATSMTGMNTEAFF.

This clonotype was detected many times. The CDR3 coding sequence is TGTGCCAGCAGTTTAGCAAAGGGTCTTATCGCAGCCTACGAGCAGTACTTC. Protein product: CASSLAKGLIAAYEQYF. The chain links TRBV12-3 or TRBV12-4 to TRBJ2-7; no clear D gene. Between the trimmed V and J ends, which lost 0 bases and 2 bases, there was a span of 17 bases. CDR3 length: 17 residues.

This clonotype was counted many times. This chain uses TRBV11-1 with TRBJ2-1, with 9 bases matching TRBD1. The germline CDR1 and CDR2 sequences are SGHAT and FQDESV (reference sequence). The trim removed 8 bases at V and 0 bases at J, leaving 5 bases unmatched. The CDR3 spans 15 residues. The DNA of the CDR3 is TGTGCCAGCGCCAGACAGGGGGTCTCCTACAATGAGCAGTTCTTC. Protein sequence: CASARQGVSYNEQFF.

On this clonotype: A read error may be the cause here, since a much bigger clone is one base away. The J gene is TRBJ2-7, the V gene TRBV28; TRBD2 matches at 11 bases. From germline, CDR1 is MDHEN and CDR2 SYDVKM. This CDR3 spans 15 amino acids. CDR3 nucleotide sequence: TGTGCCGGCAGTGCTAGCGGGGGGCCCCTCTACGAGCAGTACTTC. Its translation: CAGSASGGPLYEQYF.

This clonotype showed up just a few times. The rearrangement joins TRBV9 to TRBJ2-1; 9 bases map to TRBD2. Germline V gives CDR1 SGDLS, CDR2 YYNGEE. The CDR3 runs 16 residues. V trimming: 2 bases; J trimming: 1 base; junction bases outside the gene matches: 4. This CDR3 is CASSVSAGGSYNEQFF. The CDR3 bases are TGTGCCAGCAGCGTCTCAGCGGGGGGATCCTACAATGAGCAGTTCTTC.